Listed below are T cell receptor beta chains from one sample, sequenced in a study of blood T cell repertoires in COVID-19. Data came from immunoSEQ multiplex PCR; TCRdb stores just in-frame clones and leaves some out. The sample has 300,000 to 450,000 clones, approximately 87% seen once. Source material: peripheral blood. These TCRs come from a woman aged 55-70 years with COVID-19, enrolled during active disease. The CDR3 runs from the conserved cysteine through the conserved F or W. Each record gives: V gene, D gene, clone size, J gene, CDR3 DNA, CDR3 protein. D genes are given only for firm matches. A clone size is listed for some rows: how often the clone was seen (once, few, many), or a class if it is expanded.

V gene: TRBV5-1
D gene: -
clone size: -
J gene: TRBJ1-2
CDR3 DNA: TGCGCCAGCAGCTTGGCCGGACCGAGGGGGTATGGCTACACCTTC
CDR3 protein: CASSLAGPRGYGYTF

V gene: TRBV11-2
D gene: -
clone size: -
J gene: TRBJ1-2
CDR3 DNA: TGTGCCAGCAGCGGCGGGGACTATGGCTACACCTTC
CDR3 protein: CASSGGDYGYTF

V gene: TRBV6-6
D gene: -
clone size: -
J gene: TRBJ1-2
CDR3 DNA: TGTGCCAGCAGTTACTCCGAGGGGAGGGGTAGAAATGGCTACACCTTC
CDR3 protein: CASSYSEGRGRNGYTF

V gene: TRBV13
D gene: -
clone size: -
J gene: TRBJ1-3
CDR3 DNA: TGTGCCAGCAGCTTCACCCAAGGAACAGTATCTGGAAACACCATATATTTT
CDR3 protein: CASSFTQGTVSGNTIYF

V gene: TRBV19
D gene: TRBD1
clone size: once
J gene: TRBJ1-5
CDR3 DNA: TGTGCCAGTAGTATAGAAGGGACAGGGGCCCCAGGCCCGCATTTT
CDR3 protein: CASSIEGTGAPGPHF

V gene: TRBV6-6
D gene: TRBD1
clone size: -
J gene: TRBJ1-2
CDR3 DNA: TGTGCCAGCACAAATAGGGACAGTGGCTATGGCTACACCTTC
CDR3 protein: CASTNRDSGYGYTF

V gene: TRBV5-1
D gene: -
clone size: -
J gene: TRBJ1-3
CDR3 DNA: TGCGCCAGCAGCTTAGGGGGAGGAAACACCATATATTTT
CDR3 protein: CASSLGGGNTIYF

V gene: TRBV6-5
D gene: -
clone size: -
J gene: TRBJ1-2
CDR3 DNA: TGTGCCAGCAGTTACAGGCAGACTTATGGCTACACCTTC
CDR3 protein: CASSYRQTYGYTF

V gene: TRBV5-1
D gene: -
clone size: -
J gene: TRBJ1-2
CDR3 DNA: TGCGCCAGCAGCCTCAGGGAGGGACCCATGGGCTACACCTTC
CDR3 protein: CASSLREGPMGYTF

V gene: TRBV4-1
D gene: TRBD1
clone size: -
J gene: TRBJ1-1
CDR3 DNA: TGCGCCAGCAGCCGAGGACAGGGCTTTGACACTGAAGCTTTCTTT
CDR3 protein: CASSRGQGFDTEAFF

V gene: TRBV13
D gene: -
clone size: -
J gene: TRBJ2-7
CDR3 DNA: TGTGCCAGCAGCTTAGGCCGGAGGGACAGCTCCTACGAGCAGTACTTC
CDR3 protein: CASSLGRRDSSYEQYF

V gene: TRBV11-2
D gene: TRBD1
clone size: -
J gene: TRBJ1-1
CDR3 DNA: TGTGCCAGCAGCTCATTTCGACAGGGTTGGACTGAAGCTTTCTTT
CDR3 protein: CASSSFRQGWTEAFF

V gene: TRBV19
D gene: -
clone size: once
J gene: TRBJ2-7
CDR3 DNA: TGTGCCAGTAGCCTTCGGGTCGGGAATTTCTACGAGCAGTACTTC
CDR3 protein: CASSLRVGNFYEQYF

V gene: TRBV4-1
D gene: TRBD2
clone size: few
J gene: TRBJ2-2
CDR3 DNA: TGCGCCAGCAGCCAAGATCGGGGGGGACTAGCGCACGCGAACACCGGGGAGCTGTTTTTT
CDR3 protein: CASSQDRGGLAHANTGELFF

V gene: TRBV5-1
D gene: -
clone size: -
J gene: TRBJ2-3
CDR3 DNA: TGCGCCAGCACCCGGGAAACAGATACGCAGTATTTT
CDR3 protein: CASTRETDTQYF

V gene: TRBV19
D gene: -
clone size: -
J gene: TRBJ2-3
CDR3 DNA: TGTGCCAGTAGTATAGTAGGAGGTTTCACAGATACGCAGTATTTT
CDR3 protein: CASSIVGGFTDTQYF

V gene: TRBV20-1
D gene: -
clone size: -
J gene: TRBJ2-3
CDR3 DNA: TGCAGTGCCAGTAAGGGGCGTGGAGATACGCAGTATTTT
CDR3 protein: CSASKGRGDTQYF

V gene: TRBV24-1
D gene: -
clone size: -
J gene: TRBJ2-5
CDR3 DNA: TGTGCCACCAGCGCGGGACTTCCCGAGACCCAGTACTTC
CDR3 protein: CATSAGLPETQYF

V gene: TRBV2
D gene: -
clone size: -
J gene: TRBJ2-7
CDR3 DNA: TGTGCCAGCAGTGCAGCGGGCTGGGAGCAGTACTTC
CDR3 protein: CASSAAGWEQYF

V gene: TRBV6-5
D gene: -
clone size: -
J gene: TRBJ2-3
CDR3 DNA: TGTGCCAGCACAGACACAGGGACAAATACGCAGTATTTT
CDR3 protein: CASTDTGTNTQYF

V gene: TRBV4-2
D gene: TRBD1
clone size: -
J gene: TRBJ1-1
CDR3 DNA: TGTGCCAGCAGCCAAACCGACAGGGGAAACACTGAAGCTTTCTTT
CDR3 protein: CASSQTDRGNTEAFF

V gene: TRBV6-1
D gene: TRBD1
clone size: -
J gene: TRBJ1-2
CDR3 DNA: TGTGCCAGCAGTGATCAACAGGGGTATGGCTACACCTTC
CDR3 protein: CASSDQQGYGYTF

V gene: TRBV5-1
D gene: -
clone size: -
J gene: TRBJ1-2
CDR3 DNA: TGCGCCAGCAGCTTGTCTTTGGGCGACTATGGCTACACCTTC
CDR3 protein: CASSLSLGDYGYTF